Sequencing of this T cell receptor (beta chain) was carried out in a study of cytomegalovirus exposure and HLA in healthy donors. Vbeta (60) and Jbeta (13) primers were used in the PCR. Only in-frame clones appear in the TCRdb table, and some are missing; sequencing was by immunoSEQ multiplex PCR. The sample includes roughly 140,000 clones, under 90% of them seen just once. Trimming shortened V by 1 base and J by 5 bases, and 9 bases separated the two germline ends. The CDR3 sequence is 15 residues long. The V gene's germline CDR1 is MNHEY and CDR2 SMNVEV (reference sequence). The sequence derives from a man aged 35 to 55 in good health and CMV-seronegative. V usage is TRBV27 and J usage is TRBJ1-6; possible D gene TRBD1, 6 bases. Sequenced input: PBMCs. The CDR3 DNA is TGTGCCAGCAGTTTATTAACAGGGCATAATTCACCCCTCCACTTT. This encodes CASSLLTGHNSPLHF.